This T cell receptor beta chain was sequenced in a study of a mutant IDH1 vaccine in newly diagnosed glioma. Study as a whole: The treated population exhibited a male proportion of 62.5%, a female proportion of 37.5%, and a mean age of around 40 years. Beforehand, treatment had been radiotherapy, temozolomide, or both; the majority received both.

Generated by immunoSEQ multiplex PCR, the TCRdb table keeps only in-frame clones and is missing some. Of 30,000 to 35,000 clones in the sample, around 80% are singletons; the top ten hold 9% to 10%. Indicated time point: baseline, week 1 (first vaccination visit). Treatment indicated: pre-vaccination baseline after standard-of-care therapy. The sample here was peripheral blood mononuclear cells (PBMCs), taken from a glioma patient treated with radiotherapy, temozolomide or both. The clonotype originates from a man aged 45-65 years with glioma. Some clones in this sample may be carry-over from other donors' samples.

The CDR3 protein is CASSGGQHTEAFF. The CDR3 DNA sequence: TGCGCCAGCAGCGGGGGACAGCACACTGAAGCTTTCTTT. The chain employs TRBV5-1 and TRBJ1-1, with 7 bases lining up with TRBD1. The CDR3 extends over 13 amino acids. The V gene's germline CDR1 is SGHRS and CDR2 YFSETQ. V was clipped by 4 bases and J by 3 bases; unmatched bases: 3.